Sequencing of this TCR beta chain was carried out in a study of a mutant IDH1 vaccine in newly diagnosed glioma. Overall study: Vaccination began 4-6 weeks post radiotherapy alone, or with temozolomide cycles. Pretreatment consisted of radiotherapy, temozolomide, or both, with most receiving both. The study's findings and limits: In about 93% of patients, immune responses induced by the vaccine occurred.

For this clone: The antigen remains unidentified.

Stated time point: week 23, last vaccination. What each vaccine dose contained was 300 ug of mutant IDH1 20-mer peptide, accompanied by topical imiquimod. The table came from immunoSEQ multiplex PCR; TCRdb's copy has only in-frame clones and leaves some out. The data hold roughly 74,000 clones, with about 85% observed a single time. The sample in question was PBMCs, obtained from a glioma patient whose treatment included an IDH1 peptide vaccine. The clonotype was recovered from a woman in her forties or fifties with glioma.

The CDR3 spells CAISEPTSGSGTGELFF. The CDR3 DNA is TGTGCCATCAGTGAACCGACTAGCGGGAGCGGCACCGGGGAGCTGTTTTTT. The V gene is TRBV10-3, the J gene TRBJ2-2, with 12 bases that match TRBD2. CDR3 length: 17 amino acids. Germline CDR1 and CDR2: ENHRY and SYGVKD. The ends lost 3 bases at V and 4 bases at J; junction bases unmatched: 6.